This entry is about one TCR beta chain. The target antigen is unknown. V lost 2 bases and J lost 2, with 11 bases in between. The germline V gene encodes CDR1 SGHKS and CDR2 YYEKEE (reference sequence). CDR3 size: 16 residues. These data come from a study of CD4+ T cells in melanoma. Study conclusions and caveats: CD8+ T cell, macrophage and B cell function reportedly correlated with neoantigen-specific CD4+ T cells. Neoantigen-specific CD4+ T cells in melanoma reportedly had diverse differentiation states.

Generated by immunoSEQ multiplex PCR, the TCRdb table keeps only in-frame clones and is missing some. The profile shows 50,000 to 60,000 clones, over 60% of them singletons. The source material was tumor tissue. The TCR originated in a human donor with melanoma. This rearrangement joins TRBV5-5 to TRBJ2-6; the D gene is possibly TRBD1 (6 bases). The CDR3 sequence: CASSLQGIAGANVLTF. CDR3 nucleotide sequence: TGTGCCAGCAGCTTACAGGGCATCGCTGGGGCCAACGTCCTGACTTTC.